The entry below describes one T cell receptor beta chain. Time point in this sample: patch test 1, 2 weeks after DPC sensitization. Treatment in this sample: therapeutic diphenylcyclopropenone sensitization with weekly scalp DPC. Each donor was an alopecia patient between 18 and 70 years of age who qualified for DPC. Unique molecular identifiers were attached to individual cDNA molecules during library preparation. TCRdb processed the RACE reads anew with MiXCR; each CDR3 protein has one entry. The sample consists of tens of thousands of distinct CDR3 sequences, 9.8% of them appearing once. This specimen comes from a study of human T cells and chemical hapten exposure. For the study at large: Patients' scalps got diphenylcyclopropenone weekly throughout the approximately 24-week study. Patch testing was performed with 0.01% DPC on the upper back, with reading at 6 days.

V was pared by 4 bases and J by 4 bases, with 6 bases of the junction left unmatched. CDR1 and CDR2 (germline): SGHRS, YFSETQ. This CDR3 spans 15 amino acids. The receptor was isolated from a woman in her 40s with alopecia areata. Some clones in this sample may be carry-over from other donors' samples. This chain joins TRBV5-1 and TRBJ2-2; 8 nucleotides match TRBD1. The material was whole blood, obtained in connection with sensitization to the hapten diphenylcyclopropenone (DPC). The CDR3 DNA is TGCGCCAGCAGCATATGGGACAGGTCCACCGGGGAGCTGTTTTTT. Amino acids: CASSIWDRSTGELFF.